This entry is about one TCR beta chain. The sample comes from a study of T cell changes during pregnancy in multiple sclerosis. Germline CDR1 reads SGDLS; CDR2 reads YYNGEE. V trimming: 3 bases; J trimming: 5 bases; junction bases outside the gene matches: 5. This CDR3 spans 14 amino acids. Assay used: immunoSEQ multiplex PCR; TCRdb lists only in-frame clones, some missing. In the table there are about 36,000 clones, about 91% of which are singletons. This receptor was taken from a female donor in good health, enrolled as a control in a pregnancy study. The starting material was CD4+ T cells from peripheral blood mononuclear cells, obtained in the third trimester of pregnancy. This rearrangement joins TRBV9 to TRBJ2-5; 9 positions match TRBD1. The CDR3 coding sequence is TGTGCCAGCAGCGGAGGGACAGGGATGGAGACCCAGTACTTC. This translates into CASSGGTGMETQYF.